Presented here are 22 T cell receptor beta chains from one specimen sequenced in a study of T cell responses to AZD1222 COVID-19 vaccine. Sequencing used immunoSEQ multiplex PCR; TCRdb keeps in-frame clones, though not all of them. The table records approximately 180,000 clones, 70% to 90% of them present only once. The input for sequencing was peripheral blood, taken 28 days after the second AZD1222 dose. All receptors come from an adult who received the AZD1222 COVID-19 vaccine.

The rearrangement joins TRBV28 to TRBJ2-5, with D perhaps being TRBD1 or TRBD2 (6 bases each). CDR1 is MDHEN, CDR2 SYDVKM, per germline. Trimming shortened V by 6 bases and J by 3 bases, and 17 bases separated the two germline ends. This CDR3 has 15 amino acids. CDR3 residues: CASSAPRGPEETQYF. In nucleotides, the CDR3 is TGTGCCAGCAGCGCTCCCCGGGGGCCCGAAGAGACCCAGTACTTC. The complete variable domain, with remaining parts taken from reference TRBV28 and TRBJ2-5, reads DVKVTQSSRYLVKRTGEKVFLECVQDMDHENMFWYRQDPGLGLRLIYFSYDVKMKEKGDIPEGYSVSREKKERFSLILESASTNQTSMYLCASSAPRGPEETQYFGPGTRLLVL.

The gene calls are TRBV19 and TRBJ1-4; 7 positions agree with TRBD1. Trimming at V came to 6 bases and at J to 0 bases, leaving 7 bases not matched to a gene. CDR1 is LNHDA, CDR2 SQIVND, per germline (reference sequence). The CDR3 is 16 residues long. CDR3 in DNA: TGTGCCAGTAGCGACAGGGCGGGTGCAACTAATGAAAAACTGTTTTTT. Protein sequence: CASSDRAGATNEKLFF.

V is TRBV5-8 and J is TRBJ2-3, with 9 bases lining up with TRBD1. CDR3 length equals 14 residues. Germline V gene lookup returns CDR1 SGHTS and CDR2 YDEGEE. The V and J ends lost 6 bases and 2 bases, in that order; junction bases with no gene match: 4. CDR3 sequence: CASTTGGFTDTQYF. CDR3 in DNA: TGTGCCAGCACGACAGGGGGATTCACAGATACGCAGTATTTT. The full variable domain, in which reference TRBV5-8 and TRBJ2-3 provide the parts outside the CDR3, is EAGVTQSPTHLIKTRGQQATLRCSPISGHTSVYWYQQALGLGLQFLLWYDEGEERNRGNFPPRFSGRQFPNYSSELNVNALELEDSALYLCASTTGGFTDTQYFGPGTRLTVL.

This chain connects TRBV7-8 to TRBJ2-5, with TRBD1 identical over 9 bases. CDR1 is SGHVS and CDR2 is FQNEAQ in the germline V gene. This CDR3 is 14 amino acids long. Unmatched junction bases numbered 11, after V lost 10 bases and J lost 5 bases. CDR3 sequence (DNA): TGTGCCACTACGGGACAGGGATGGGGGGAGACCCAGTACTTC. It translates to CATTGQGWGETQYF.

The V and J genes are TRBV20-1 and TRBJ2-5; D not certain. The V and J ends lost 3 bases and 3 bases respectively, with 5 bases between them. CDR1 and CDR2 (germline): DFQATT, SNEGSKA (reference sequence). This CDR3 is 11 amino acids long. The CDR3 reads CSASTEETQYF. The CDR3 DNA reads TGCAGTGCTAGCACAGAAGAGACCCAGTACTTC.

This chain links TRBV6-1 with TRBJ2-1; TRBD2 is a possible D gene (5 bases). The V gene's germline CDR1 is MNHNS and CDR2 SASEGT. Trimming left V 3 bases short and J 8 bases short, with 14 bases between. This CDR3 is built from 14 residues. Here the CDR3 reads CASSDDGSRHEQFF. As DNA, the CDR3 is TGTGCCAGCAGTGACGATGGGAGTAGGCATGAGCAGTTCTTC.

This clone was counted a single time. The J gene is TRBJ2-2, the V gene TRBV5-1; D is uncertain. Germline-derived CDR1 and CDR2 are SGHRS and YFSETQ. This CDR3 is built from 14 residues. V lost 4 bases to trimming and J lost 6 bases, with 13 bases between them. The chain's CDR3 is CASSERFGAGELFF. The CDR3 nucleotides read TGCGCCAGCAGCGAAAGGTTTGGGGCCGGGGAGCTGTTTTTT.

The chain joins TRBV9 to TRBJ2-3, with 7 bases matching TRBD2. J gave up 4 bases and V 0 bases, and 14 bases lay outside the gene matches. Germline V CDR1 and CDR2: SGDLS, YYNGEE. This CDR3 has 18 residues. CDR3 in amino acids: CASSVGIGRPPFPDTQYF. The CDR3 DNA sequence: TGTGCCAGCAGCGTAGGAATCGGGAGGCCTCCGTTCCCAGATACGCAGTATTTT.

This clone has a single count. The chain couples TRBV4-3 to TRBJ2-7, with D maybe TRBD1 (5 bases). Germline V CDR1 and CDR2: LGHNA, YSLEER. Deletions cut 1 base from V and 0 bases from J, with 13 bases between. The CDR3 extends over 16 amino acids. Here the CDR3 DNA reads TGCGCCAGCAGCCAAGTGGCAGGGTCCAGCTCCTACGAGCAGTACTTC. Translated, it gives CASSQVAGSSSYEQYF.

The rearrangement uses TRBV27 and TRBJ2-3; TRBD2 aligns across 13 bases. Germline V gene lookup returns CDR1 MNHEY and CDR2 SMNVEV (reference sequence). The V gene end was trimmed by 6 bases and the J gene end by 3 bases; junction bases not matched to a gene: 3. This CDR3 comprises 15 residues. Here the CDR3 reads CASSLTSGRTDTQYF. The CDR3 DNA follows: TGTGCCAGCAGCCTGACTAGCGGGAGGACAGATACGCAGTATTTT.

The rearrangement uses TRBV15 and TRBJ1-2; D ambiguous. Germline V gene lookup returns CDR1 LNHNV and CDR2 YYDKDF (reference sequence). V was shortened by 3 bases and J by 4 bases, with 24 bases between the two germline ends. The CDR3 spans 18 residues. The CDR3: CATSSGGRGPNPSYGYTF. CDR3 sequence (DNA): TGTGCCACCAGCAGCGGTGGGCGGGGTCCAAACCCGTCCTATGGCTACACCTTC.

The gene calls are TRBV7-9 and TRBJ2-3; D remains ambiguous. The V end was cut by 0 bases, the J end by 6 bases, with 16 bases between. CDR1 SEHNR and CDR2 FQNEAQ come from the germline V gene (reference sequence). There are 16 residues in the CDR3. The CDR3 region is CASSLALSMGLDTQYF. CDR3 bases: TGTGCCAGCAGCTTAGCGCTAAGTATGGGATTGGATACGCAGTATTTT.

This rearrangement joins TRBV4-3 to TRBJ2-3; 9 bases align to TRBD2. The junction had 16 bases not matched to a gene; V was cut back by 1 base and J by 14 bases. From germline, CDR1 is LGHNA and CDR2 YSLEER. CDR3 length: 16 amino acids. This chain's CDR3 is CASSQGPGLAGDPAYF. The CDR3 bases are TGCGCCAGCAGCCAAGGCCCGGGACTAGCTGGGGATCCCGCGTATTTT.

The chain has TRBV6-5 and TRBJ2-1; weak D call: TRBD1 (6 bases). The CDR3 covers 11 residues. Germline-derived CDR1 and CDR2 are MNHEY and SVGAGI. Trimming stripped 4 bases from V and 10 bases from J, with 8 bases between. CDR3 loop: CASSSDREQFF. The CDR3 DNA reads as TGTGCCAGCAGTTCCGACAGGGAGCAGTTCTTC.

The chain links TRBV2 to TRBJ1-4, with D perhaps TRBD1 (5 bases). The germline gives CDR1 SNHLY, CDR2 FYNNEI. This CDR3 has 12 amino acids. V shed 8 bases and J shed 8 bases, with 12 bases lying between them. This CDR3 reads CASYRMSEKLFF. In DNA, the CDR3 is TGTGCCAGCTACAGGATGAGCGAAAAACTGTTTTTT.

The V call is TRBV7-3, the J call TRBJ1-4; D gene uncertain. Germline V CDR1 and CDR2: SGHTA, FQGTGA. The CDR3 consists of 15 residues. V lost 6 bases to trimming and J lost 8 bases, with 19 bases between them. The CDR3 nucleotides read TGTGCCAGCAGGTCAAGTGGGAACCAAGGAGAAAAACTGTTTTTT. This sequence encodes CASRSSGNQGEKLFF.

The V call is TRBV28, the J call TRBJ2-7; no clear D. Trimming removed 6 bases at V and 3 bases at J, with 9 bases between. The CDR3 is made up of 12 amino acids. CDR1 is MDHEN, CDR2 SYDVKM, per germline. The CDR3 here is CASSRRVYEQYF. For the CDR3, the DNA is TGTGCCAGCAGCCGCCGGGTCTACGAGCAGTACTTC.

This clone was picked up one time. This chain links TRBV5-1 with TRBJ2-7; perhaps TRBD2 as D (6 bases). V lost 0 bases and J 2 bases, leaving 9 bases between the germline ends. The CDR3 is 14 amino acids. The germline gives CDR1 SGHRS, CDR2 YFSETQ. The CDR3: CASSLVGEAYEQYF. The CDR3 DNA reads TGCGCCAGCAGCTTGGTCGGGGAGGCCTACGAGCAGTACTTC.

The DNA for the CDR3 is TGCGCCAGCAGCTTCGGGACAGGGAGGGTCACTGAAGCTTTCTTT. Residues: CASSFGTGRVTEAFF. V and J are TRBV5-1 and TRBJ1-1, with 9 bases aligning to TRBD1. Trimming took 2 bases from V and 4 from J; bases not matched to a gene: 6. Per the germline V gene, CDR1 is SGHRS and CDR2 is YFSETQ. The CDR3 is 15 residues long.

The V gene is TRBV4-2, the J gene TRBJ2-3; maybe TRBD1 (5 bases). Germline V gene lookup returns CDR1 LGHNA and CDR2 YNFKEQ. The CDR3 sequence is 15 residues long. The germline V and J ends were trimmed by 1 base and 3 bases, with 11 bases remaining between them. The CDR3 here is CASSQAGAKTDTQYF. For the CDR3, the DNA is TGTGCCAGCAGCCAAGCTGGGGCTAAGACAGATACGCAGTATTTT.

This clone was recorded once. The chain uses TRBV28 and TRBJ2-7; 8 nucleotides agree with TRBD1. The germline V gene encodes CDR1 MDHEN and CDR2 SYDVKM. With 6 bases clipped from V and 3 bases from J, the junction kept 4 bases outside the gene matches. The CDR3 is made up of 13 amino acids. The CDR3 is CASRTGEYYEQYF. For the CDR3, the DNA is TGTGCCAGCAGGACAGGGGAATACTACGAGCAGTACTTC.

This chain connects TRBV2 to TRBJ2-7, with 11 bases identical to TRBD2. Germline CDR1 and CDR2: SNHLY and FYNNEI. There are 13 residues in the CDR3. With V trimmed by 11 bases and J by 2 bases, 5 bases remained unmatched. CDR3 DNA: TGTGCCGGTAATAGCGGGGGGGCCTACGAGCAGTACTTC. Protein product: CAGNSGGAYEQYF.